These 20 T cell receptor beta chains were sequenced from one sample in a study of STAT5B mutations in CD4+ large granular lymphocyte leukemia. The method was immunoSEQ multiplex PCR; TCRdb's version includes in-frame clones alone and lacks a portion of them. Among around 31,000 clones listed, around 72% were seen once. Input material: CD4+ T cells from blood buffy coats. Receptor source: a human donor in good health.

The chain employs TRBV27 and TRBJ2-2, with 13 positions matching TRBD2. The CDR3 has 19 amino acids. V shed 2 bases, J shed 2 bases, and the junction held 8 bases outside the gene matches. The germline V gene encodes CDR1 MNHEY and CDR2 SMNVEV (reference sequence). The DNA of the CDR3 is TGTGCCAGCAGTTTAAGAGGACTAGCGGGGGTGACCAACACCGGGGAGCTGTTTTTT. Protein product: CASSLRGLAGVTNTGELFF.

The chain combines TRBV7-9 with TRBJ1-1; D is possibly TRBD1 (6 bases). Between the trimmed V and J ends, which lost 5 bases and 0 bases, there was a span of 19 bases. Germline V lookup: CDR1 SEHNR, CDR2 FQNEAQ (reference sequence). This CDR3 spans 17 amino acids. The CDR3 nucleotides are TGTGCCAGCAGCCACGGCCCGGACAGTCGCATGAACACTGAAGCTTTCTTT. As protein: CASSHGPDSRMNTEAFF.

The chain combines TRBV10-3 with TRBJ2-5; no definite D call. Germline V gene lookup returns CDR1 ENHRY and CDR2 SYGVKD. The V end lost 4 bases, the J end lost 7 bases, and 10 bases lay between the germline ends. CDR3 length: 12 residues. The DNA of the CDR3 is TGTGCCATCAGTGTAGCTTTGGGGACCCAGTACTTC. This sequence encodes CAISVALGTQYF.

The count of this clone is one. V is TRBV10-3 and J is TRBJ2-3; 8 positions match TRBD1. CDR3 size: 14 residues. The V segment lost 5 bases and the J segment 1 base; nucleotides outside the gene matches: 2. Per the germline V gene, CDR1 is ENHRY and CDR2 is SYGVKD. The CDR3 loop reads CAISPDRGTDTQYF. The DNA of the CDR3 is TGTGCCATCAGTCCGGACAGGGGCACAGATACGCAGTATTTT.

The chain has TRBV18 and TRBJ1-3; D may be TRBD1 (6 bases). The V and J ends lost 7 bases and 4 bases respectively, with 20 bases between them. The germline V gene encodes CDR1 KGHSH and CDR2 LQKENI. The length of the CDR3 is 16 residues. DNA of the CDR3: TGTGCCAGCTTCACCACTGTCCCGACAGGCGGAAACACCATATATTTT. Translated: CASFTTVPTGGNTIYF.

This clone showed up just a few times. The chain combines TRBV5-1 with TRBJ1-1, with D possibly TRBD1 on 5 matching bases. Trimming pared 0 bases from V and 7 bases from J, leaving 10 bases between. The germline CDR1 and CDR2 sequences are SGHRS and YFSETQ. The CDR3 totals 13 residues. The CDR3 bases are TGCGCCAGCAGCTTGGCCCGGGGGGGTGAAGCTTTCTTT. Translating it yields CASSLARGGEAFF. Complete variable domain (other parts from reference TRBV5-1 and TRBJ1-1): KAGVTQTPRYLIKTRGQQVTLSCSPISGHRSVSWYQQTPGQGLQFLFEYFSETQRNKGNFPGRFSGRQFSNSRSEMNVSTLELGDSALYLCASSLARGGEAFFGQGTRLTVV.

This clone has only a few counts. CDR3 amino acids: CASSFPYQPQHF. CDR3 nucleotide sequence: TGTGCCAGCAGCTTCCCATATCAGCCCCAGCATTTT. The chain uses TRBV7-2 and TRBJ1-5; no firm D call. CDR1 is SGHTA, CDR2 FQGNSA, per germline. This CDR3 spans 12 amino acids. Trimming shortened V by 3 bases and J by 5 bases, and 5 bases separated the two germline ends.

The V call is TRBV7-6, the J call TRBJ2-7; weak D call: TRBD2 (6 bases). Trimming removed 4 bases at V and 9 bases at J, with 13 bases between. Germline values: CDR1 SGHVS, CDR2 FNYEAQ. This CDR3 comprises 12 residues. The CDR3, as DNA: TGTGCCAGCAGCTCGGGACTGCTCCGGCAGTACTTC. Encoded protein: CASSSGLLRQYF.

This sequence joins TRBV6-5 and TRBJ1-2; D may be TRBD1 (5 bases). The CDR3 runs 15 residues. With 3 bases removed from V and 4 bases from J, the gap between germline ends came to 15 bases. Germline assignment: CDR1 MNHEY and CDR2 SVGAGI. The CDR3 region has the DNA TGTGCCAGCAGTTATGAGGGGCAGGCCGCCTATGGCTACACCTTC. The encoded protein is CASSYEGQAAYGYTF.

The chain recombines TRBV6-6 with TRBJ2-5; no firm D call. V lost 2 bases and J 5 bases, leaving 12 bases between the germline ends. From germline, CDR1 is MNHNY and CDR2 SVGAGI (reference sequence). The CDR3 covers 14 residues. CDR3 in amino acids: CASSYEPFSETQYF. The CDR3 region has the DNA TGTGCCAGCAGTTACGAGCCCTTTTCGGAGACCCAGTACTTC.

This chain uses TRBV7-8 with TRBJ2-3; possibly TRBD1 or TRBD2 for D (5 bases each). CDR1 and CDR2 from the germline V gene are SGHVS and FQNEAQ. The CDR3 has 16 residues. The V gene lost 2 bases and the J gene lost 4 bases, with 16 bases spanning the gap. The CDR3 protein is CASSLLPTRGADTQYF. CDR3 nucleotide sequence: TGTGCCAGCAGCTTACTCCCCACTAGGGGCGCAGATACGCAGTATTTT.

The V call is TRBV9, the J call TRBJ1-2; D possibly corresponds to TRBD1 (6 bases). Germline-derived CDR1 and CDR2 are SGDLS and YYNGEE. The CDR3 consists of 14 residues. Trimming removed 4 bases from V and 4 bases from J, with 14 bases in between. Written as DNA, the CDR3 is TGTGCCAGCAGCCCCGGACAGAATATCTATGGCTACACCTTC. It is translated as CASSPGQNIYGYTF.

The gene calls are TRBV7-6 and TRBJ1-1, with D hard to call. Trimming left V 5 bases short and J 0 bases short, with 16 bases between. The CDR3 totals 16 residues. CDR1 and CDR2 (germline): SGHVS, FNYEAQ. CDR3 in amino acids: CASSQRSWGVNTEAFF. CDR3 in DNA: TGTGCCAGCAGCCAGCGGAGTTGGGGTGTGAACACTGAAGCTTTCTTT. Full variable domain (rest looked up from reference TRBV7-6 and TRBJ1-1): GAGVSQSPRYKVTKRGQDVALRCDPISGHVSLYWYRQALGQGPEFLTYFNYEAQQDKSGLPNDRFSAERPEGSISTLTIQRTEQRDSAMYRCASSQRSWGVNTEAFFGQGTRLTVV.

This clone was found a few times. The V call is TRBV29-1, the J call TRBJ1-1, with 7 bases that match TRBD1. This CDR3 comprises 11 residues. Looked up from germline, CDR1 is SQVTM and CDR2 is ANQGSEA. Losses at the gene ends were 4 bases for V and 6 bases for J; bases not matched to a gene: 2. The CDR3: CSVAGGPEAFF. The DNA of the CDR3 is TGCAGCGTTGCAGGGGGGCCTGAAGCTTTCTTT. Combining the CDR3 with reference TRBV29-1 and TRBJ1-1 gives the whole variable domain SAVISQKPSRDICQRGTSLTIQCQVDSQVTMMFWYRQQPGQSLTLIATANQGSEATYESGFVIDKFPISRPNLTFSTLTVSNMSPEDSSIYLCSVAGGPEAFFGQGTRLTVV.

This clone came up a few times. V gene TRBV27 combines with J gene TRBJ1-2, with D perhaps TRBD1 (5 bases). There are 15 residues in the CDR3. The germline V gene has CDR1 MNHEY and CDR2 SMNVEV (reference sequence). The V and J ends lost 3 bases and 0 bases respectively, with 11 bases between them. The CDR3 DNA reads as TGTGCCAGCAGTTTCAGGGTGGGGGCTAACTATGGCTACACCTTC. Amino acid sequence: CASSFRVGANYGYTF.

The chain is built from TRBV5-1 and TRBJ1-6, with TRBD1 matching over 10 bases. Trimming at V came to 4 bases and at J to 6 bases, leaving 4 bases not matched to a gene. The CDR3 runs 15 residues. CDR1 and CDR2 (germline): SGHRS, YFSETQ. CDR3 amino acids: CASSDRTGGNSPLHF. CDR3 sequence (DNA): TGCGCCAGCAGCGACCGGACAGGGGGTAATTCACCCCTCCACTTT.

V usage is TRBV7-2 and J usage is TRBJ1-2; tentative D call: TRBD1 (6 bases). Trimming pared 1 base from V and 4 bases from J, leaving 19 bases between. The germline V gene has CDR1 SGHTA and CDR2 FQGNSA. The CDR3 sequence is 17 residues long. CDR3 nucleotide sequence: TGTGCCAGCAGCTTAGTAGGGGGTTTACAGGGTACCTATGGCTACACCTTC. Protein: CASSLVGGLQGTYGYTF.

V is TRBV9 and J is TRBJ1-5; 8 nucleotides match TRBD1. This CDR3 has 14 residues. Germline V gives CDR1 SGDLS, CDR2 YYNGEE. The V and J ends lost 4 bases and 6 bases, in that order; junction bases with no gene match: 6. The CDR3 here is CASSQTGVGQPQHF. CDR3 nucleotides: TGTGCCAGCAGCCAGACAGGGGTTGGTCAGCCCCAGCATTTT.

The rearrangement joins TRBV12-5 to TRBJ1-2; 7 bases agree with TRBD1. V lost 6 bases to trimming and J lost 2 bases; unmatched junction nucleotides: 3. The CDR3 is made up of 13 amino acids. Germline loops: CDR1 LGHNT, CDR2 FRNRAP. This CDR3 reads CASGRDSNYGYTF. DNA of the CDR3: TGTGCTAGTGGACGGGACAGCAACTATGGCTACACCTTC. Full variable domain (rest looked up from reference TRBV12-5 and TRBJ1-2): DARVTQTPRHKVTEMGQEVTMRCQPILGHNTVFWYRQTMMQGLELLAYFRNRAPLDDSGMPKDRFSAEMPDATLATLKIQPSEPRDSAVYFCASGRDSNYGYTFGSGTRLTVV.

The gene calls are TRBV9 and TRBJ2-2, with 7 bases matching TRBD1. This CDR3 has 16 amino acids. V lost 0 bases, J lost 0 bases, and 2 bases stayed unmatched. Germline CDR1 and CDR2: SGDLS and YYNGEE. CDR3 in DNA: TGTGCCAGCAGCGTAGCAGGGGGTGCGAACACCGGGGAGCTGTTTTTT. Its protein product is CASSVAGGANTGELFF.